The 29 T cell receptor beta chains below all came from one sample that was sequenced in a study of cytomegalovirus exposure and HLA in healthy donors. PCR amplification relied on 60 Vbeta primers (plus 13 Jbeta primers). Produced via immunoSEQ multiplex PCR; TCRdb's table is partial and in-frame only. The data show 150,000 to 200,000 clones, 77% seen once. The specimen was PBMCs. These receptors were taken from a man between 18 and 35 years old in good health and CMV-seronegative.

J is TRBJ1-3 and V is TRBV5-1; possibly TRBD1 for D (5 bases). The CDR3 consists of 17 residues. V lost 0 bases to trimming and J lost 1 base, with 14 bases between them. The germline V gene encodes CDR1 SGHRS and CDR2 YFSETQ. CDR3 in DNA: TGCGCCAGCAGCTTGGGAGCAGGGATTGATTCTGGAAACACCATATATTTT. Protein sequence: CASSLGAGIDSGNTIYF.

The chain couples TRBV25-1 to TRBJ1-4; TRBD1 aligns across 9 bases. J lost 7 bases, V lost 5 bases, and 5 bases had no gene match. CDR3 length: 14 residues. Germline CDR1 is MGHDK and CDR2 is SYGVNS. The CDR3 sequence is CASSWTGASEKLFF. The CDR3 DNA reads TGTGCCAGCAGTTGGACAGGGGCAAGTGAAAAACTGTTTTTT.

This clone was counted once. CDR3 sequence reads: CASSHPGQGNTEAFF. The CDR3 bases are TGCGCCAGCAGCCATCCGGGACAGGGTAACACTGAAGCTTTCTTT. The V and J genes are TRBV4-3 and TRBJ1-1; 9 bases are a match to TRBD1. Germline trimming cut 3 bases from V and 2 bases from J; bases unmatched to any gene: 4. The CDR3 is 15 residues long. Germline loops: CDR1 LGHNA, CDR2 YSLEER.

A word on this clone: An end of the junction differs from the germline gene, which may be a read error. This sequence joins TRBV7-9 and TRBJ1-5; possibly TRBD1 for D (6 bases). Germline-derived CDR1 and CDR2 are SEHNR and FQNEAQ (reference sequence). The CDR3 covers 13 residues. The CDR3 region has the DNA TGTTCCAGCAGCGTACAGGGAGCTCAGCCCCAGCATTTT. It codes for CSSSVQGAQPQHF.

The rearrangement links TRBV9 to TRBJ2-7; the match to TRBD2 covers 10 bases. J was trimmed by 6 bases and V by 4 bases; bases with no gene match: 10. This CDR3 region has 15 residues. Germline CDR1 SGDLS, CDR2 YYNGEE. CDR3 bases: TGTGCCAGCAGCCCGCTTCAGCGGGAGGGGCGCGAGCAGTACTTC. It is translated as CASSPLQREGREQYF.

The chain uses TRBV19 and TRBJ2-3; 9 nucleotides line up with TRBD1. This CDR3 has 15 residues. V gave up 4 bases and J gave up 5 bases; unmatched junction bases: 7. Germline CDR1 and CDR2: LNHDA and SQIVND (reference sequence). This CDR3 is CASSSDRGFGDTQYF. The DNA of the CDR3 is TGTGCCAGTAGTAGTGACAGGGGGTTCGGAGATACGCAGTATTTT.

The chain carries TRBV7-2 and TRBJ2-2, with 13 bases identical to TRBD2. The CDR3 is 16 residues long. The V and J ends lost 3 bases and 2 bases, in that order; junction bases with no gene match: 0. Looked up from germline, CDR1 is SGHTA and CDR2 is FQGNSA. The CDR3 DNA sequence: TGTGCCAGCAGCTTGGGACTAGCGGGAAACACCGGGGAGCTGTTTTTT. Translation gives CASSLGLAGNTGELFF.

This chain links TRBV27 with TRBJ2-1, with D perhaps TRBD2 (6 bases). CDR3 size: 15 residues. The ends were cut back, 2 bases at V and 2 bases at J, with 10 bases in the middle. Per germline, CDR1 MNHEY and CDR2 SMNVEV (reference sequence). The CDR3 loop is CASSLETRPYNEQFF. The CDR3 coding sequence is TGTGCCAGCAGTTTAGAGACTAGGCCCTACAATGAGCAGTTCTTC.

V and J are TRBV7-9 and TRBJ1-5; 7 bases align to TRBD1. The CDR3 runs 13 residues. Germline trimming cut 8 bases from V and 5 bases from J; bases unmatched to any gene: 6. CDR1 SEHNR and CDR2 FQNEAQ come from the germline V gene (reference sequence). CDR3 sequence (DNA): TGTGCCAGCTCTCAGGGGGAGTATCAGCCCCAGCATTTT. Amino acids: CASSQGEYQPQHF.

The V and J genes are TRBV19 and TRBJ2-7, with TRBD1 identical over 7 bases. CDR1 and CDR2 (germline): LNHDA, SQIVND (reference sequence). Unmatched junction bases numbered 9, after V lost 7 bases and J lost 0 bases. CDR3 size: 15 residues. The CDR3 DNA reads TGTGCCAGTAACCCGACAGGGACCTTCTCCTACGAGCAGTACTTC. Translating it yields CASNPTGTFSYEQYF.

This chain connects TRBV19 to TRBJ2-7; D is possibly TRBD2 (5 bases). From germline, CDR1 is LNHDA and CDR2 SQIVND (reference sequence). The CDR3 spans 13 residues. The germline V and J ends were trimmed by 8 bases and 6 bases, with 17 bases remaining between them. CDR3 residues: CASARRGSVEQYF. CDR3 in DNA: TGTGCCAGTGCTAGACGAGGGAGTGTCGAGCAGTACTTC. The whole variable domain, filled in from reference TRBV19 and TRBJ2-7, reads DGGITQSPKYLFRKEGQNVTLSCEQNLNHDAMYWYRQDPGQGLRLIYYSQIVNDFQKGDIAEGYSVSREKKESFPLTVTSAQKNPTAFYLCASARRGSVEQYFGPGTRLTVT.

J is TRBJ2-1 and V is TRBV18, with 9 bases that match TRBD1. Looked up from germline, CDR1 is KGHSH and CDR2 is LQKENI. With V trimmed by 5 bases and J by 8 bases, 7 bases remained unmatched. The CDR3 has 14 residues. The CDR3, as DNA: TGTGCCAGCTCATCCCGGGACAGGGTCGATGAGCAGTTCTTC. Encoded protein: CASSSRDRVDEQFF. Complete variable domain (other parts from reference TRBV18 and TRBJ2-1): NAGVMQNPRHLVRRRGQEARLRCSPMKGHSHVYWYRQLPEEGLKFMVYLQKENIIDESGMPKERFSAEFPKEGPSILRIQQVVRGDSAAYFCASSSRDRVDEQFFGPGTRLTVL.

The CDR3 region is CASSVDGYAKNIQYF. CDR3 sequence (DNA): TGTGCCAGCAGCGTAGACGGGTATGCCAAAAACATTCAGTACTTC. The chain recombines TRBV9 with TRBJ2-4; D call uncertain. The CDR3 is 15 amino acids. The germline V and J ends were trimmed by 0 bases and 1 base, with 8 bases remaining between them. Germline values: CDR1 SGDLS, CDR2 YYNGEE.

The J gene is TRBJ1-2, the V gene TRBV7-9; TRBD1 aligns across 8 bases. The length of the CDR3 is 15 residues. CDR1 is SEHNR, CDR2 FQNEAQ, per germline (reference sequence). After removal of 4 bases from V and 3 bases from J, the junction contained 7 bases not matched to a gene. Written as DNA, the CDR3 is TGTGCCAGCAGCTCCAGGGGGCTTTTGGACTATGGCTACACCTTC. It translates to CASSSRGLLDYGYTF.

This clone was recorded a few times. The chain uses TRBV27 and TRBJ1-2; D is possibly TRBD1 (5 bases). Trimming cost V 6 bases and J 7 bases, with 15 bases left between them. The CDR3 is 13 amino acids. Germline CDR1 reads MNHEY; CDR2 reads SMNVEV (reference sequence). In DNA, the CDR3 is TGTGCCAGCAGCCTGGGGCGGTGGACTGGCTACACCTTC. Translating gives CASSLGRWTGYTF.

The V gene is TRBV16, the J gene TRBJ2-3, with 8 positions matching TRBD1. Germline V lookup: CDR1 KGHSY, CDR2 FQNENV. V was pared by 6 bases and J by 6 bases, with 14 bases of the junction left unmatched. The CDR3 spans 16 residues. The CDR3 nucleotides are TGTGCCAGCAGTCATCCGACAGGGGCCGGCGGCGATACGCAGTATTTT. Protein: CASSHPTGAGGDTQYF.

The chain joins TRBV18 to TRBJ1-2; possibly TRBD1 for D (6 bases). Trimming removed 4 bases from V and 8 bases from J, with 20 bases in between. Looked up from germline, CDR1 is KGHSH and CDR2 is LQKENI. This CDR3 has 15 residues. CDR3 amino acids: CASSQRDKAVWGYTF. The CDR3 DNA is TGTGCCAGCTCACAACGGGACAAAGCCGTCTGGGGCTACACCTTC.

This clone was found once. The rearrangement links TRBV6-6 to TRBJ1-2; 10 nucleotides match TRBD1. The germline V gene has CDR1 MNHNY and CDR2 SVGAGI (reference sequence). The CDR3 is 14 amino acids. Trimming cost V 5 bases and J 3 bases; bases outside gene matches: 3. In DNA form, the CDR3 reads TGTGCCAGCAGTCAGGGACAGGGGTACTATGGCTACACCTTC. It specifies CASSQGQGYYGYTF.

The chain carries TRBV2 and TRBJ2-1; D is possibly TRBD2 (5 bases). Trimming took 7 bases from V and 3 from J, leaving 13 bases between them. The germline V gene encodes CDR1 SNHLY and CDR2 FYNNEI. The CDR3 length is 14 residues. In DNA form, the CDR3 reads TGTGCCAGCATGGCGACGGAGGACTACAATGAGCAGTTCTTC. Translation: CASMATEDYNEQFF.

The chain is built from TRBV2 and TRBJ1-6, with no clear D. The V gene lost 7 bases and the J gene lost 7 bases, with 14 bases spanning the gap. The CDR3 is made up of 14 amino acids. Germline-derived CDR1 and CDR2 are SNHLY and FYNNEI. The CDR3 DNA is TGTGCCAGCAAATGGCCCACCAAAAATTCACCCCTCCACTTT. Translation: CASKWPTKNSPLHF.

This rearrangement joins TRBV7-9 to TRBJ1-5; TRBD1 might be the D (6 bases). CDR3 size: 18 residues. V lost 4 bases and J lost 0, with 19 bases in between. The V gene's germline CDR1 is SEHNR and CDR2 FQNEAQ (reference sequence). This CDR3 is CASSYMASGTYSNQPQHF. The CDR3 bases are TGTGCCAGCAGCTATATGGCGTCCGGGACATATAGCAATCAGCCCCAGCATTTT.

CDR3 region: CASSQRTGLEAFF. For the CDR3, the DNA is TGCGCCAGCAGCCAACGGACAGGACTGGAAGCTTTCTTT. The genes are TRBV4-3 and TRBJ1-1; TRBD1 aligns across 7 bases. With V trimmed by 2 bases and J by 8 bases, 5 bases remained unmatched. CDR1 and CDR2 (germline): LGHNA, YSLEER. The CDR3 runs to 13 residues.

This clone occurred a few times. The rearrangement joins TRBV28 to TRBJ2-7, with a possible D match to TRBD1 (6 bases). V was pared by 2 bases and J by 0 bases, with 8 bases between. Germline V gives CDR1 MDHEN, CDR2 SYDVKM. CDR3 size: 14 residues. The CDR3 protein is CASSLRDNSYEQYF. The CDR3 nucleotides read TGTGCCAGCAGTTTACGGGACAACTCCTACGAGCAGTACTTC.

The sample holds a few counts of this clone. The junction differs from germline at one of its ends, possibly a read error. This chain connects TRBV18 to TRBJ1-2; D is undetermined. The germline V gene encodes CDR1 KGHSH and CDR2 LQKENI. CDR3 length: 14 residues. CDR3 nucleotide sequence: TGTGCCAGCTCACCAAACCCCTTGACTTCGGAAGTCGACTTC. It yields the protein CASSPNPLTSEVDF.

The chain carries TRBV5-1 and TRBJ2-1, with TRBD1 matching over 10 bases. Losses at the gene ends were 0 bases for V and 8 bases for J; bases not matched to a gene: 5. Per germline, CDR1 SGHRS and CDR2 YFSETQ. The CDR3 sequence is 15 residues long. CDR3 protein: CASSLGQGAAHEQFF. In nucleotides, the CDR3 is TGCGCCAGCAGCTTGGGACAGGGGGCCGCGCATGAGCAGTTCTTC.

The chain employs TRBV7-9 and TRBJ2-7; TRBD1 matches 8 bases. This CDR3 region has 14 residues. CDR1 and CDR2 (germline): SEHNR, FQNEAQ (reference sequence). With V trimmed by 8 bases and J by 2 bases, 8 bases remained unmatched. CDR3 in DNA: TGTGCCAGCGGGACCGACAGGGGCGCCTACGAGCAGTACTTC. Translation gives CASGTDRGAYEQYF. The whole variable domain, remainder taken from reference TRBV7-9 and TRBJ2-7, is DTGVSQNPRHKITKRGQNVTFRCDPISEHNRLYWYRQTLGQGPEFLTYFQNEAQLEKSRLLSDRFSAERPKGSFSTLEIQRTEQGDSAMYLCASGTDRGAYEQYFGPGTRLTVT.

The rearrangement links TRBV6-5 to TRBJ2-1, with D maybe TRBD2 (5 bases). This CDR3 is 16 amino acids long. CDR1 and CDR2 (germline): MNHEY, SVGAGI. With 0 bases removed from V and 0 bases from J, the gap between germline ends came to 9 bases. CDR3 coding DNA: TGTGCCAGCAGTTACTCGGAGGAGGCCTCCTACAATGAGCAGTTCTTC. This translates into CASSYSEEASYNEQFF.

The rearrangement uses TRBV2 and TRBJ1-2, with D uncertain. This CDR3 contains 13 residues. The germline V gene has CDR1 SNHLY and CDR2 FYNNEI. V lost 8 bases and J 8 bases, leaving 18 bases between the germline ends. CDR3 sequence (DNA): TGTGCCAGCGCCCCCGGCCTGCCAGCGGGCTACACCTTC. It codes for CASAPGLPAGYTF.

Only one count was recorded for this clone. The chain couples TRBV30 to TRBJ1-2, with TRBD1 matching 10 bases. Germline CDR1 and CDR2: GTSNPN and SVGIG (reference sequence). Trimming removed 4 bases from V and 4 bases from J; junction bases left unmatched: 9. The CDR3 spans 15 residues. The CDR3 sequence: CAWKRDRGFSYGYTF. Written as DNA, the CDR3 is TGTGCCTGGAAGCGGGACAGGGGTTTTTCCTATGGCTACACCTTC. Supplemented by reference TRBV30 and TRBJ1-2, the full variable domain reads SQTIHQWPATLVQPVGSPLSLECTVEGTSNPNLYWYRQAAGRGLQLLFYSVGIGQISSEVPQNLSASRPQDRQFILSSKKLLLSDSGFYLCAWKRDRGFSYGYTFGSGTRLTVV.